One TCR beta chain is described in this entry. Its antigen remains unidentified. The sample originates from a study of cytomegalovirus exposure and HLA in healthy donors. Study overall: Of the donors genotyped, several hundred in all, about 80% fell in the Caucasian-associated ancestry cluster.

This PCR relied on a set of 60 Vbeta primers and 13 Jbeta primers. The assay was immunoSEQ multiplex PCR, and TCRdb's table has in-frame clones only and misses some. The sample shows 130,000 to 150,000 clones, about 70% of them seen only once. CDR1 is SGHDN and CDR2 is FVKESK in the germline V gene. This CDR3 region has 16 residues. After removal of 5 bases from V and 4 bases from J, the junction contained 9 bases not matched to a gene. General study results and limits: V- and J-gene trimming of TCR beta was linked (in a later analysis) to a missense DCLRE1C variant.

The sample was PBMCs. The chain recombines TRBV14 with TRBJ2-1; TRBD1 aligns across 9 bases. The clonotype comes from a man aged 60 to 69 in good health and CMV-seronegative. The CDR3 coding sequence is TGTGCCAGCAGCACTACCGGGACAGGGCTATACAATGAGCAGTTCTTC. This sequence encodes CASSTTGTGLYNEQFF.